These T cell receptor beta chains were read from a single sample in a study of glioma-infiltrating T cells. TCRdb independently ran MiXCR on the multiplex PCR reads; one entry per CDR3 protein. The sample lists about 140,000 distinct CDR3 sequences, about 39% occurring once. Specimen: glioma tissue, nonneoplastic brain tissue, or PBMCs (not recorded which). The receptors were sampled from a human donor with low-grade glioma or glioblastoma, undergoing nonglioma brain surgery, or in good health (not recorded which). CDR3s include the opening cysteine and the closing phenylalanine or tryptophan. The D gene is left open where the match is weak. Expanded clones are given a class, and other clones once, few, many or no size at all.

d_gene: .
v_gene: TRBV7-2
abundance: few
j_gene: TRBJ2-7
CDR3aa: CASSLATTGTYEQYF
CDR3nt: TGTGCCAGCAGCTTAGCGACGACAGGTACCTACGAGCAGTACTTC

d_gene: TRBD1
v_gene: TRBV7-2
abundance: many
j_gene: TRBJ2-5
CDR3aa: CASSSMGTVQETQYF
CDR3nt: TGTGCCAGCAGCTCAATGGGGACAGTTCAAGAGACCCAGTACTTC

d_gene: .
v_gene: TRBV24-1
abundance: few
j_gene: TRBJ2-3
CDR3aa: CATSDLLGPTDTQYF
CDR3nt: TGTGCCACCAGTGATTTGCTCGGACCCACAGATACGCAGTATTTT

d_gene: .
v_gene: TRBV7-3
abundance: .
j_gene: TRBJ2-2
CDR3aa: CASSSGSVANTGELFF
CDR3nt: TGTGCCAGCAGCTCTGGCAGCGTCGCGAACACCGGGGAGCTGTTTTTT

d_gene: .
v_gene: TRBV27
abundance: few
j_gene: TRBJ1-5
CDR3aa: CASGLTDNSNQPQHF
CDR3nt: TGTGCCAGCGGTCTGACAGACAATAGCAATCAGCCCCAGCATTTT

d_gene: .
v_gene: TRBV27
abundance: .
j_gene: TRBJ1-6
CDR3aa: CASSLGGGWGNSPLHF
CDR3nt: TGTGCCAGCAGTTTGGGGGGGGGCTGGGGGAATTCACCCCTCCACTTT

d_gene: .
v_gene: TRBV6-2/TRBV6-3
abundance: .
j_gene: TRBJ2-5
CDR3aa: CASSLTRDSQETQYF
CDR3nt: TGTGCCAGCAGCCTAACTAGGGACTCTCAAGAGACCCAGTACTTC

d_gene: .
v_gene: TRBV4-1
abundance: .
j_gene: TRBJ2-5
CDR3aa: CASSLTGRETQYF
CDR3nt: TGCGCCAGCAGCCTTACAGGGCGTGAGACCCAGTACTTC

d_gene: .
v_gene: TRBV18
abundance: .
j_gene: TRBJ2-7
CDR3aa: CASSPMAQAYEQYF
CDR3nt: TGTGCCAGCTCACCAATGGCGCAGGCGTACGAGCAGTACTTC

d_gene: TRBD2
v_gene: TRBV18
abundance: .
j_gene: TRBJ2-3
CDR3aa: CASSPGAGVADTQYF
CDR3nt: TGTGCCAGCTCACCGGGAGCGGGAGTCGCAGATACGCAGTATTTT

d_gene: .
v_gene: TRBV2
abundance: few
j_gene: TRBJ2-2
CDR3aa: CASSTGTLEIARPGELFF
CDR3nt: TGTGCCAGCAGTACCGGAACCCTCGAAATCGCAAGACCCGGGGAGCTGTTTTTT

d_gene: .
v_gene: TRBV5-1
abundance: .
j_gene: TRBJ1-5
CDR3aa: CASSLGERNQPQHF
CDR3nt: TGCGCCAGCAGCTTGGGGGAACGCAATCAGCCCCAGCATTTT

d_gene: .
v_gene: TRBV6-2/TRBV6-3
abundance: .
j_gene: TRBJ2-6
CDR3aa: CASSLEGYGANVLTF
CDR3nt: TGTGCCAGCAGTTTGGAGGGATATGGGGCCAACGTCCTGACTTTC

d_gene: TRBD1
v_gene: TRBV20-1
abundance: .
j_gene: TRBJ1-1
CDR3aa: CSAHTGQGAAEAFF
CDR3nt: TGCAGTGCTCACACGGGACAGGGGGCCGCTGAAGCTTTCTTT

d_gene: .
v_gene: TRBV2
abundance: .
j_gene: TRBJ1-1
CDR3aa: CASSEERFMNTEAFF
CDR3nt: TGTGCCAGCAGTGAGGAGAGATTCATGAACACTGAAGCTTTCTTT

d_gene: .
v_gene: TRBV27
abundance: .
j_gene: TRBJ2-2
CDR3aa: CASSFEGITTGELFF
CDR3nt: TGTGCCAGCAGTTTTGAGGGTATCACTACCGGGGAGCTGTTTTTT

d_gene: .
v_gene: TRBV6-5
abundance: few
j_gene: TRBJ2-7
CDR3aa: CASSYSDGSYEQYF
CDR3nt: TGTGCCAGCAGTTACTCTGACGGCTCCTACGAGCAGTACTTC

d_gene: .
v_gene: TRBV12-3/TRBV12-4
abundance: .
j_gene: TRBJ2-1
CDR3aa: CASSSRGRDGRGGSYNEQFF
CDR3nt: TGTGCCAGCAGTTCTAGGGGAAGGGACGGCAGAGGGGGCTCCTACAATGAGCAGTTCTTC

d_gene: TRBD1
v_gene: TRBV3-1
abundance: .
j_gene: TRBJ1-2
CDR3aa: CASSQDSEGAHGYTF
CDR3nt: TGTGCCAGCAGCCAAGATTCCGAGGGGGCCCATGGCTACACCTTC

d_gene: TRBD2
v_gene: TRBV12-3/TRBV12-4
abundance: .
j_gene: TRBJ2-1
CDR3aa: CASSLTREGEQFF
CDR3nt: TGTGCCAGCAGTTTAACGCGGGAGGGGGAGCAGTTCTTC

d_gene: .
v_gene: TRBV6-1
abundance: many
j_gene: TRBJ2-3
CDR3aa: CASSDTNTDTQYF
CDR3nt: TGTGCCAGCAGTGACACCAACACAGATACGCAGTATTTT

d_gene: .
v_gene: TRBV12-3/TRBV12-4
abundance: .
j_gene: TRBJ1-1
CDR3aa: CASSLPVMNTEAFF
CDR3nt: TGTGCCAGCAGTTTACCAGTTATGAACACTGAAGCTTTCTTT

d_gene: TRBD2
v_gene: TRBV6-1
abundance: .
j_gene: TRBJ2-3
CDR3aa: CASSDPSGRADTQYF
CDR3nt: TGTGCCAGCAGTGACCCTAGCGGGAGAGCAGATACGCAGTATTTT

d_gene: TRBD2
v_gene: TRBV27
abundance: .
j_gene: TRBJ2-7
CDR3aa: CASRSGGIPYEQYF
CDR3nt: TGTGCCAGCAGGTCCGGGGGGATTCCCTACGAGCAGTACTTC

d_gene: .
v_gene: TRBV27
abundance: .
j_gene: TRBJ1-1
CDR3aa: CASSLSTGMGTEALF
CDR3nt: TGTGCCAGCAGTTTATCCACAGGGATGGGCACTGAAGCTCTCTTT

d_gene: .
v_gene: TRBV4-1
abundance: .
j_gene: TRBJ2-1
CDR3aa: CASTPLGGNEQFF
CDR3nt: TGCGCCAGCACCCCCCTTGGGGGGAATGAGCAGTTCTTC

d_gene: .
v_gene: TRBV18
abundance: .
j_gene: TRBJ2-7
CDR3aa: CASSLRQASYEQYF
CDR3nt: TGTGCCAGCTCACTAAGACAAGCTTCCTACGAGCAGTACTTC

d_gene: .
v_gene: TRBV25-1
abundance: .
j_gene: TRBJ1-1
CDR3aa: CASKANTEAFF
CDR3nt: TGTGCCAGCAAGGCGAACACTGAAGCTTTCTTT

d_gene: .
v_gene: TRBV2
abundance: .
j_gene: TRBJ2-2
CDR3aa: CASRGQNTGELFF
CDR3nt: TGTGCCAGCAGGGGACAGAACACCGGGGAGCTGTTTTTT

d_gene: .
v_gene: TRBV20-1
abundance: .
j_gene: TRBJ1-1
CDR3aa: CSARAAEAFF
CDR3nt: TGCAGTGCTAGAGCTGCGGAAGCTTTCTTT

d_gene: .
v_gene: TRBV3-1
abundance: .
j_gene: TRBJ2-7
CDR3aa: CASSQGGAYEQYF
CDR3nt: TGTGCCAGCAGCCAAGGCGGGGCCTACGAGCAGTACTTC

d_gene: TRBD1
v_gene: TRBV29-1
abundance: .
j_gene: TRBJ1-2
CDR3aa: CSAGQDTSYGYTF
CDR3nt: TGCAGCGCTGGACAGGACACCTCCTATGGCTACACCTTC

d_gene: .
v_gene: TRBV6-6
abundance: .
j_gene: TRBJ1-6
CDR3aa: CASSYRDIGSPLHF
CDR3nt: TGTGCCAGCAGTTATAGAGACATCGGTTCACCCCTCCACTTT

d_gene: .
v_gene: TRBV28
abundance: .
j_gene: TRBJ1-5
CDR3aa: CASSRAVGVYQPQHF
CDR3nt: TGTGCCAGCAGTCGTGCAGTGGGGGTGTATCAGCCCCAGCATTTT

d_gene: .
v_gene: TRBV6-6
abundance: .
j_gene: TRBJ2-1
CDR3aa: CASSYSTWHEQFF
CDR3nt: TGTGCCAGCAGTTACTCCACTTGGCATGAGCAGTTCTTC

d_gene: TRBD1
v_gene: TRBV6-1
abundance: many
j_gene: TRBJ2-7
CDR3aa: CASRPPGQGYEQYF
CDR3nt: TGTGCCAGCAGGCCACCGGGACAGGGCTACGAGCAGTACTTC

d_gene: .
v_gene: TRBV6-2/TRBV6-3
abundance: few
j_gene: TRBJ1-5
CDR3aa: CASNSDTSNQPQHF
CDR3nt: TGTGCCAGCAATTCGGACACTAGCAATCAGCCCCAGCATTTT

d_gene: .
v_gene: TRBV3-1
abundance: once
j_gene: TRBJ2-3
CDR3aa: CASSSQRYTQYF
CDR3nt: TGTGCCAGCAGCTCCCAGCGATATACGCAGTATTTT

d_gene: .
v_gene: TRBV6-6
abundance: .
j_gene: TRBJ2-7
CDR3aa: CASSYSGTKEQYF
CDR3nt: TGTGCCAGCAGTTACAGCGGGACAAAAGAGCAGTACTTC

d_gene: TRBD1
v_gene: TRBV7-2
abundance: few
j_gene: TRBJ2-7
CDR3aa: CASSSYRGGYEQYF
CDR3nt: TGTGCCAGCAGCTCGTACAGGGGTGGTTACGAGCAGTACTTC

d_gene: .
v_gene: TRBV7-2
abundance: .
j_gene: TRBJ2-5
CDR3aa: CASSAGWAPMTQYF
CDR3nt: TGTGCCAGCAGCGCGGGTTGGGCGCCAATGACCCAGTACTTC

d_gene: .
v_gene: TRBV15
abundance: few
j_gene: TRBJ2-1
CDR3aa: CATSRGAGEYNEQFF
CDR3nt: TGTGCCACCAGCAGAGGAGCAGGGGAATACAATGAGCAGTTCTTC

d_gene: .
v_gene: TRBV29-1
abundance: few
j_gene: TRBJ2-3
CDR3aa: CSVEYDRFTDTQYF
CDR3nt: TGCAGCGTTGAATATGACCGATTCACAGATACGCAGTATTTT

d_gene: .
v_gene: TRBV6-1
abundance: few
j_gene: TRBJ1-1
CDR3aa: CATRRGAVLDTEAFF
CDR3nt: TGTGCCACCCGACGGGGGGCAGTTTTGGACACTGAAGCTTTCTTT

d_gene: .
v_gene: TRBV28
abundance: .
j_gene: TRBJ1-6
CDR3aa: CASKKGSYNSPLHF
CDR3nt: TGTGCCAGCAAGAAGGGGTCCTATAATTCACCCCTCCACTTT

d_gene: TRBD1
v_gene: TRBV14
abundance: .
j_gene: TRBJ2-3
CDR3aa: CASSQRQGAGTDTQYF
CDR3nt: TGTGCCAGCAGCCAAAGGCAGGGGGCAGGGACAGATACGCAGTATTTT

d_gene: .
v_gene: TRBV20-1
abundance: .
j_gene: TRBJ2-7
CDR3aa: CSARDLVVEQYF
CDR3nt: TGCAGTGCTAGAGATCTTGTGGTTGAGCAGTACTTC

d_gene: .
v_gene: TRBV10-3
abundance: .
j_gene: TRBJ1-5
CDR3aa: CAISDLGRAQHF
CDR3nt: TGTGCCATCAGTGACCTGGGCAGGGCCCAGCATTTT

d_gene: .
v_gene: TRBV4-1
abundance: .
j_gene: TRBJ1-5
CDR3aa: CASSTRGDGRNQPQHF
CDR3nt: TGCGCCAGCAGCACCAGAGGAGACGGACGCAATCAGCCCCAGCATTTT

d_gene: TRBD2
v_gene: TRBV6-2/TRBV6-3
abundance: .
j_gene: TRBJ2-3
CDR3aa: CASSSLRDYPPDTQYF
CDR3nt: TGTGCCAGCAGTTCACTCCGGGACTATCCACCAGATACGCAGTATTTT

d_gene: .
v_gene: TRBV28
abundance: .
j_gene: TRBJ2-5
CDR3aa: CASSLQGEQETQYF
CDR3nt: TGTGCCAGCAGTTTACAGGGCGAACAAGAGACCCAGTACTTC

d_gene: .
v_gene: TRBV4-3
abundance: few
j_gene: TRBJ2-1
CDR3aa: CASSQEGGNNEQFF
CDR3nt: TGCGCCAGCAGCCAAGAGGGCGGTAACAATGAGCAGTTCTTC

d_gene: .
v_gene: TRBV20-1
abundance: .
j_gene: TRBJ2-5
CDR3aa: CSAERPPQETQYF
CDR3nt: TGCAGTGCAGAAAGACCCCCCCAAGAGACCCAGTACTTC

d_gene: .
v_gene: TRBV19
abundance: .
j_gene: TRBJ2-3
CDR3aa: CPSSMGTHTQYF
CDR3nt: TGTCCCAGTAGTATGGGAACCCATACGCAGTATTTT

d_gene: TRBD2
v_gene: TRBV3-1
abundance: .
j_gene: TRBJ2-3
CDR3aa: CASSQVLADTDTQYF
CDR3nt: TGTGCCAGCAGCCAAGTACTAGCGGACACAGATACGCAGTATTTT